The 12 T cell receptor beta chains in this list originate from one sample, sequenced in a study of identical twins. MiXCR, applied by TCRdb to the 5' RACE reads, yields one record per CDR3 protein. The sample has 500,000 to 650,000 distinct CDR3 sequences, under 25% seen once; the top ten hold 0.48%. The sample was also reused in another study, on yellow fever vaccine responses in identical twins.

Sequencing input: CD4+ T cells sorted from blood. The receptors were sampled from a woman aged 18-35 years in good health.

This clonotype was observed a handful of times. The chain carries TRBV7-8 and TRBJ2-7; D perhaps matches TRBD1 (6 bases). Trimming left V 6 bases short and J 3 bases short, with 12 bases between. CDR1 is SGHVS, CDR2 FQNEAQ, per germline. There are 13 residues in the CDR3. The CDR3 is CASSSNRDYEQYV. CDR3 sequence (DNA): TGTGCCAGCAGTTCGAACAGGGACTACGAGCAGTACGTC.

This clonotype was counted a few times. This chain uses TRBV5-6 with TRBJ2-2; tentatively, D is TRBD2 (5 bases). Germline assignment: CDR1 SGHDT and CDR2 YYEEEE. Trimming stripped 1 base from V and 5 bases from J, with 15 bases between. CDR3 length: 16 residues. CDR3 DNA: TGTGCCAGCAGCTTGTTTGCGGGCCCAACGACCGGGGAGCTGTTTTTT. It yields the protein CASSLFAGPTTGELFF.

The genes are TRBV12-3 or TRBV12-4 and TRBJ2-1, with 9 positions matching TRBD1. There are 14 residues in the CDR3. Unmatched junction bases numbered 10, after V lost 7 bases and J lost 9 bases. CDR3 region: CASTETGGLFEQFF. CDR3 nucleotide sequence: TGTGCCAGCACCGAGACAGGGGGATTATTTGAGCAGTTCTTC.

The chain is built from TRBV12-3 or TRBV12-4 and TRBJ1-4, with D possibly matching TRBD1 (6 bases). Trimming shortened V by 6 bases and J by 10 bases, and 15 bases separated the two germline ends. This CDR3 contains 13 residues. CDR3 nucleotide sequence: TGTGCCAGCAGCCTTGACAGGTGGGGAAAACTGTTTTTT. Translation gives CASSLDRWGKLFF.

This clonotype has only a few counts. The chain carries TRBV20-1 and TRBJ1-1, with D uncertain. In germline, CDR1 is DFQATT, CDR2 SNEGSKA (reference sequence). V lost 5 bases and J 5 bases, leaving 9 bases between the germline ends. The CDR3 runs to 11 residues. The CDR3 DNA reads TGCAGTGCTGGGTCGGGGACTGAAGCTTTCTTT. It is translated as CSAGSGTEAFF.

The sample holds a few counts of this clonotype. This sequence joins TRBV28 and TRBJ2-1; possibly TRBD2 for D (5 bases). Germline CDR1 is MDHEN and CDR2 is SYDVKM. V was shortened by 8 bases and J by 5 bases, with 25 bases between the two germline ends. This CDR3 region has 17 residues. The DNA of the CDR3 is TGTGCCAGCCTAACCCTGGGAGTAAAAGGGATAAACAATGAGCAGTTCTTC. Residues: CASLTLGVKGINNEQFF.

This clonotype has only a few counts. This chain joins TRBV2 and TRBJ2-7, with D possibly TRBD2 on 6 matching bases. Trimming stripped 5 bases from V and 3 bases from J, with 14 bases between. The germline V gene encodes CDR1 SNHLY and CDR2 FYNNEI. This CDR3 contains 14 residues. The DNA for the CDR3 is TGTGCCAGCAGTCCGGAGGGCGGAGACTACGAGCAGTACTTC. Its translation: CASSPEGGDYEQYF.

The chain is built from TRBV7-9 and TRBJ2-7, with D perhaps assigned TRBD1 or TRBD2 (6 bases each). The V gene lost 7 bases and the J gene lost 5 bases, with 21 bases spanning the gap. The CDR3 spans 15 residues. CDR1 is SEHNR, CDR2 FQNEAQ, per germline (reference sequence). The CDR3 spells CASIRDGGRGNEQYF. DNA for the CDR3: TGTGCCAGCATCCGGGACGGGGGCAGGGGCAACGAGCAGTACTTC.

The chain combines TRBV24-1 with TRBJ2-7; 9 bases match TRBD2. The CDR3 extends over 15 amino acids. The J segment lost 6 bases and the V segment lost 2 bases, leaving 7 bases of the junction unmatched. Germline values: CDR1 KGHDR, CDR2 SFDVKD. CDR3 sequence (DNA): TGTGCCACCAGTGATTCTAGCGGGAAGGTACGCGAGCAGTACTTC. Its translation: CATSDSSGKVREQYF.

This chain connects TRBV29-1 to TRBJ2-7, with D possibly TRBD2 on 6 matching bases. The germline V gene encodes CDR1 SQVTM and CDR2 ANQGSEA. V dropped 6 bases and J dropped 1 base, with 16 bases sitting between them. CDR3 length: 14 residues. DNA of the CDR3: TGCAGCGTGGGGGGACTTTTTGGGTCCTACGAGCAGTACTTC. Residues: CSVGGLFGSYEQYF.

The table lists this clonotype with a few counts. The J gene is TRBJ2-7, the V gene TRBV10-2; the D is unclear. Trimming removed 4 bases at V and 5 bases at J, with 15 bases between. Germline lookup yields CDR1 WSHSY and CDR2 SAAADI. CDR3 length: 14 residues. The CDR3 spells CASSADWSSDEQYV. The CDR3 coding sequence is TGCGCCAGCAGTGCAGACTGGTCTTCCGACGAGCAGTACGTC.

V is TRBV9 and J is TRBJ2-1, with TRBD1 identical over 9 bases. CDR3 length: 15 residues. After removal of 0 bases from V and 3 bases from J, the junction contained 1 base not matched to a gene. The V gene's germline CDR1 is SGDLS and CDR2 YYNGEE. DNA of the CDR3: TGTGCCAGCAGCGTAGGACAGGGGGTCTACAATGAGCAGTTCTTC. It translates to CASSVGQGVYNEQFF.